The 15 T cell receptor beta chains below all came from one sample that was sequenced in a study of blood T cell repertoires in COVID-19. TCRdb keeps only in-frame clones here, not all; method: immunoSEQ multiplex PCR. The table has 120,000 to 150,000 clones, just under 85% seen once. Sequences were obtained from PBMCs or T cells enriched from blood (not recorded which). The receptor set was obtained from a woman aged 45-65 years with acute COVID-19.

The chain recombines TRBV27 with TRBJ1-6, with a possible D match to TRBD1 (5 bases). Per germline, CDR1 MNHEY and CDR2 SMNVEV (reference sequence). There are 16 residues in the CDR3. Trimming left V 6 bases short and J 9 bases short, with 21 bases between. DNA of the CDR3: TGTGCCAGCAGCCAAAACCCCTCAGGGCGTGTTTCACCCCTCCACTTT. It is translated as CASSQNPSGRVSPLHF.

This clone was picked up a small number of times. The V call is TRBV4-1, the J call TRBJ1-4, with D possibly TRBD1 on 5 matching bases. CDR1 and CDR2 from the germline V gene are MGHRA and YSYEKL. Trimming stripped 1 base from V and 4 bases from J, with 10 bases between. CDR3 length: 15 amino acids. CDR3 nucleotide sequence: TGCGCCAGCAGCCAAGTTTCAGGGTTTAATGAAAAACTGTTTTTT. Translating gives CASSQVSGFNEKLFF.

This chain uses TRBV9 with TRBJ2-3, with 8 bases aligning to TRBD2. V lost 4 bases and J lost 8; bases outside the gene matches: 9. The CDR3 covers 14 residues. From germline, CDR1 is SGDLS and CDR2 YYNGEE. DNA for the CDR3: TGTGCCAGCAGCCCAGGGAGCGGGAGAGGTACGCAGTATTTT. Protein product: CASSPGSGRGTQYF.

The chain uses TRBV5-1 and TRBJ2-1; no reliable D call. CDR1 is SGHRS, CDR2 YFSETQ, per germline. The CDR3 is 15 residues long. The V gene lost 0 bases and the J gene lost 0 bases, with 7 bases spanning the gap. The DNA of the CDR3 is TGCGCCAGCAGCTTGGAGGCGGCCTCCTACAATGAGCAGTTCTTC. It yields the protein CASSLEAASYNEQFF.

The chain joins TRBV3-1 (or the pseudogene TRBV3-2) to TRBJ2-2; 7 positions agree with TRBD1. Germline CDR1 LGHDT, CDR2 YNNKEL (reference sequence). This CDR3 contains 16 residues. With 4 bases clipped from V and 1 base from J, the junction kept 6 bases outside the gene matches. The CDR3 reads CASSPDRALNTGELFF. The CDR3 DNA is TGTGCCAGCAGCCCTGACAGGGCCCTGAACACCGGGGAGCTGTTTTTT.

V gene TRBV30 combines with J gene TRBJ1-6, with D possibly being TRBD1 (6 bases). The germline V gene encodes CDR1 GTSNPN and CDR2 SVGIG (reference sequence). Trimming cost V 1 base and J 6 bases, with 13 bases left between them. CDR3 length equals 15 residues. CDR3 in amino acids: CAWSAATGFNSPLHF. In nucleotides, the CDR3 is TGTGCCTGGAGTGCCGCGACAGGTTTTAATTCACCCCTCCACTTT.

The chain is built from TRBV28 and TRBJ2-7; 11 nucleotides agree with TRBD1. The CDR3 consists of 15 residues. V was pared by 1 base and J by 2 bases, with 1 base of the junction left unmatched. CDR1 and CDR2 from the germline V gene are MDHEN and SYDVKM. The CDR3 DNA reads TGTGCCAGCAGTTTATTGGGACAGGGGGCCTACGAGCAGTACTTC. This encodes CASSLLGQGAYEQYF.

V is TRBV19 and J is TRBJ2-1; possibly TRBD2 for D (6 bases). Per the germline V gene, CDR1 is LNHDA and CDR2 is SQIVND (reference sequence). Trimming took off 1 base at V and 2 bases at J, with 12 bases between the two ends. The CDR3 runs to 16 residues. The CDR3 nucleotides read TGTGCCAGTAGTATAGGGGGGACTTCCGCCTACAATGAGCAGTTCTTC. This encodes CASSIGGTSAYNEQFF.

This clone was detected once. The chain links TRBV7-2 to TRBJ2-2, with 11 bases that match TRBD1. V lost 5 bases and J lost 7; bases outside the gene matches: 9. This CDR3 comprises 16 residues. Germline CDR1 SGHTA, CDR2 FQGNSA. This CDR3 reads CASSTQGQGASGELFF. CDR3 DNA sequence: TGTGCCAGCAGCACTCAAGGACAGGGGGCAAGCGGGGAGCTGTTTTTT.

The chain uses TRBV7-9 and TRBJ1-6; D is perhaps TRBD1 (5 bases). This CDR3 contains 18 residues. Germline assignment: CDR1 SEHNR and CDR2 FQNEAQ (reference sequence). Trimming left V 5 bases short and J 7 bases short, with 24 bases between. The CDR3 reads CASSPLSWIRQGNSPLHF. In DNA, the CDR3 is TGTGCCAGCAGCCCACTTTCGTGGATTCGGCAGGGAAATTCACCCCTCCACTTT.

J is TRBJ1-2 and V is TRBV7-9; 7 nucleotides align to TRBD1. After removal of 5 bases from V and 5 bases from J, the junction contained 2 bases not matched to a gene. This CDR3 is built from 12 residues. Germline V gene data show CDR1 as SEHNR and CDR2 as FQNEAQ (reference sequence). CDR3 protein: CASSGQVYGYTF. The CDR3 DNA is TGTGCCAGCAGCGGACAGGTGTATGGCTACACCTTC.

This rearrangement joins TRBV5-6 to TRBJ2-7; D is possibly TRBD2 (6 bases). The ends were cut back, 4 bases at V and 3 bases at J, with 14 bases in the middle. Germline V CDR1 and CDR2: SGHDT, YYEEEE. The CDR3 spans 14 residues. In DNA form, the CDR3 reads TGTGCCAGCAGCGACGGGGACTCTCACTACGAGCAGTACTTC. Translation gives CASSDGDSHYEQYF.

The chain carries TRBV18 and TRBJ2-2; a weak D match, TRBD1 (6 bases). The germline V and J ends were trimmed by 2 bases and 1 base, with 8 bases remaining between them. The CDR3 covers 15 residues. Germline V CDR1 and CDR2: KGHSH, LQKENI. Here the CDR3 DNA reads TGTGCCAGCTCACCAAGACAGGTGAACACCGGGGAGCTGTTTTTT. Residues: CASSPRQVNTGELFF.

The chain combines TRBV11-3 with TRBJ2-1; 16 bases line up with TRBD2. V shed 4 bases and J 0 bases; nucleotides not matched to a gene: 6. CDR3 length: 19 residues. Germline loops: CDR1 SGHNT, CDR2 YENEEA. The CDR3 region is CASSSRGTSGRGSYNEQFF. The CDR3 nucleotides read TGTGCCAGCAGCTCGAGGGGGACTAGCGGGAGGGGCTCCTACAATGAGCAGTTCTTC. The full variable domain, in which reference TRBV11-3 and TRBJ2-1 provide the parts outside the CDR3, is EAGVVQSPRYKIIEKKQPVAFWCNPISGHNTLYWYLQNLGQGPELLIRYENEEAVDDSQLPKDRFSAERLKGVDSTLKIQPAELGDSAVYLCASSSRGTSGRGSYNEQFFGPGTRLTVL.

This clone has a handful of counts. The chain uses TRBV7-8 and TRBJ1-5; 10 nucleotides line up with TRBD1. This CDR3 has 15 residues. V shed 4 bases, J shed 3 bases, and the junction held 3 bases outside the gene matches. CDR1 and CDR2 from the germline V gene are SGHVS and FQNEAQ. CDR3 protein: CASSYGTGDNQPQHF. CDR3 DNA: TGTGCCAGCAGCTACGGGACAGGGGACAATCAGCCCCAGCATTTT. Full variable domain (missing parts from reference TRBV7-8 and TRBJ1-5): GAGVSQSPRYKVAKRGQDVALRCDPISGHVSLFWYQQALGQGPEFLTYFQNEAQLDKSGLPSDRFFAERPEGSVSTLKIQRTQQEDSAVYLCASSYGTGDNQPQHFGDGTRLSIL.